This T cell receptor (beta chain) was sequenced in a study of cytomegalovirus exposure and HLA in healthy donors (dated 2017 in TCRdb). Study-wide context: According to an earlier analysis of 550 to 750 of the donors, roughly 180 million T cells yielded 90 million to 130 million unique TCR beta sequences and 276 Gb of sequence data. A handful of DR-DQ haplotypes were treated as single units for association and clustering because of strong linkage in the cohort. Along with the approximately 620-subject first cohort, a separate validation cohort of around 110 different subjects was used. Among a few hundred genotyped donors of the cohort, an average of around 240,000 unique TCR beta nucleotide sequences were sequenced per donor, roughly 20% of them non-productive. HLA typing included class I and class II loci at four-digit resolution. Donor age, sex, ethnicity and CMV serostatus were compiled alongside the repertoire data. All discovery cohort repertoires had been generated using a single sequencing platform. In a later analysis, previously published TCR beta repertoires from 666 donors were re-analyzed and high-resolution HLA genotyping was added so that TCR occurrence patterns could be studied. Genome-wide SNP genotypes for about 65% of the 666 donors were used in a later genetic analysis, which treated that subset as a discovery cohort. The aim of the study was to test whether cataloging public T cell receptors could identify signatures of past pathogen exposure. An early release covering more than 500 HLA-typed donors comprised approximately 290 gigabases of sequencing data and approximately 80 million unique TCR sequences. Typing coverage varied by locus: roughly 629-640 donors for A, B, C, DRB1 and DQB1; more than 500 for DQA1; some 610 for DPA1; approximately 490 for DPB1. Using immunosequencing, the study profiled T cell repertoires from some 670 subjects and related those repertoires to cytomegalovirus serostatus. An earlier analysis of about 600 of the donors used high-throughput TCR beta sequencing to judge whether each TCR beta V gene segment behaved as functional or pseudogenic. High-throughput TCR immunosequencing, statistical association of individual TCRs with disease status, and machine learning were combined to predict cytomegalovirus infection status. Rather than using new phenotypic data, the later analysis identified candidate immune exposures from TCR beta sequences and from how often those sequences occurred across donors. Of the roughly 410 genotyped donors, approximately 80% were placed in the genetic ancestry cluster associated with self-reported Caucasian donors. Broad study findings and their caveats: Linkage disequilibrium might explain the correlated functional status among segregating V segments, but an unknown experimental factor could not be ruled out. A further reported finding was that TCR beta sequences accurately predicted the HLA-A and HLA-B alleles for most subjects in the first cohort. Over 15 rarely observed V segments, including chromosome 9 orphons, were excluded from the earlier analysis of 550 to 700 of the donors because counts were too low. A cluster of highly shared sequence variants was judged likely to represent a technical artifact of the sequencing pipeline. Compared with the roughly 700-donor mean, donors in an Asian-associated ancestry cluster had fewer N-insertions in productive TCRs, according to a later genetic analysis. Immune exposure information for the cohort was limited to CMV serostatus. An association between a missense DCLRE1C variant and V-gene and J-gene trimming of TCR beta chains was found in a later genetic analysis and replicated in an independent cohort. A later analysis found that most CMV-associated TCR beta chains appeared HLA-restricted, with HLA associations seemingly driven largely by CMV exposure. Compared with equally common non-associated chains, HLA-associated TCR beta chains in a later analysis were more clonally expanded and had lower generation probabilities. In this cohort, only TCR beta chains were sequenced, and detectable features were limited by the absence of alpha or paired-chain data. According to a later analysis, TCR association rates differed among HLA loci, with DRB1 alleles showing the most associated TCRs and HLA-C alleles showing the fewest. The 87-base-pair reads could not distinguish some IMGT-functional V segments, including TRBV6-2 and TRBV6-3, so those segments were excluded. When HLA alleles, especially DR and DQ, strongly co-occurred, TCR associations were difficult to assign to individual alleles. Three of the identified cytomegalovirus-associated TCR beta chains were confirmed in vitro to be specific for cytomegalovirus antigens. Most TCR sequences were observed very rarely across donors, whereas some public TCRs were present in many individuals. Because HLA typing was missing for some donors at each locus, association tests included only the typed subset. Broadly in line with IMGT annotations, most TCR beta V segments showed up in productive rearrangements about 90% or about 30% of the time in an earlier analysis of a few hundred of the donors. Sequencing depth was assumed to be roughly uniform across donors in the presence/absence analyses, though that assumption may not hold. According to the authors, the approach could potentially be generalized to other disease states and immunological phenotypes. In both the original and validation cohorts, the classifier was reported to diagnose cytomegalovirus status with high specificity and sensitivity. A later analysis associated about 16,000 TCR beta sequences with specific HLA alleles at a false discovery rate of 0.05. A total of fewer than 200 TCR beta chains were listed by the study as associated with cytomegalovirus. A later analysis reported that several top co-occurrence clusters appeared linked to parvovirus B19, influenza, CMV and Epstein-Barr virus.

The cohort consisted of some 670 healthy bone marrow donors. At the time of sampling, every cohort member was nominally healthy, though immune exposures that went unrecorded were likely present. The donor tested CMV seronegative and was one of the 352 seronegative cohort members. Every donor gave a peripheral blood sample, and the peripheral blood mononuclear cells from that sample were used for TCR beta sequencing. The Qiagen DNeasy Blood Extraction Kit was used to extract genomic DNA from the blood cell samples. The CDR3 goes from the cysteine to the phenylalanine over 14 residues. Left in the record is the CDR3 DNA by itself, 42 bases read in frame from the first base. From the germline V gene, CDR1 is MGHRA and CDR2 is YSYEKL. Ends trimmed: V by 4 bases, J by 7 bases; bases unmatched to a gene: 7. Libraries were built with the immunoSEQ multiplex PCR assay. For the multiplex PCR, a mixture combining 60 forward primers for TCR Vbeta segments and 13 reverse primers for TCR Jbeta segments was used. A multiplex PCR assay on genomic DNA amplified the CDR3 region of rearranged TCR beta genes. The Illumina HiSeq System was used to sequence the amplified TCR beta libraries as 87-base-pair reads. Per the source publication's procedure: A later analysis tallied 70 million to 100 million unique TCR beta chains across the 550 to 850 repertoires, and around 9.9 million of those chains were shared by two or more donors. A nearest-neighbor algorithm error-corrected the raw reads and collapsed the reads into unique sequences, merging closely related sequences to remove PCR and sequencing errors. V, D and J gene segments were assigned by aligning CDR3 sequences to IMGT reference sequences. For a sequence to be retained, at least a six-nucleotide match to both a V gene segment and a J gene segment was required. A rearrangement counted as productive if the CDR3 had no stop codons and remained in frame with V and J, and every other rearrangement counted as non-productive. CDR3 was defined according to IMGT convention as the region running from the second conserved V-encoded cysteine to the conserved J-encoded phenylalanine. Sequences without an unambiguous match to a single V gene segment were excluded from the earlier analysis of 450 to 750 of the donors. An earlier analysis of several hundred of the donors called V segments functional above 56.7% productive rearrangements and segregating when the between-donor standard deviation exceeded 5%. A statistical classification framework was built to diagnose cytomegalovirus status from the catalog of TCR beta chain sequences. A later analysis assigned V and J genes by comparing TCR nucleotide sequences with IMGT/GENE-DB human TR gene sequences. In a later analysis, CDR3 sequences and most-parsimonious VDJ recombination scenarios were assigned using the TCRdist pipeline. In a later analysis, each TCR beta chain was defined by its CDR3 amino acid sequence together with its V-gene family, and reads without a unique V-gene family were excluded. To address suspected cross-contamination and a sequencing artifact, a later analysis removed 450 to 700 highly shared, low-generation-probability nucleotide sequences. A later analysis calculated a clonal expansion index for each public chain from normalized within-repertoire ranks of inferred template counts. In a later analysis, generation probabilities were computed with a VDJ recombination model fitted to out-of-frame rearrangements, and the resulting probabilities were checked against IGoR. In a later analysis, TCR-TCR, TCR-HLA and TCR-CMV co-occurrence was scored with hypergeometric tests, and a repertoire-size bias correction was applied to TCR pairs. False discovery rates were estimated in a later analysis by permuting HLA or CMV assignments 20 times. In a later analysis, co-occurring TCRs were grouped using DBSCAN, and TCRdist sequence similarity was added for clustering within HLA-allele-positive subsets. For co-occurrence clustering, repertoires with fewer than 30,000 or more than 120,000 public chains were excluded, along with about five repertoires with anomalous nucleotide sharing. Imported from immuneACCESS, the table was reduced by TCRdb to in-frame sequences with V and J called. These copies leave out some clones; in studies compared against another copy, an unresolved V gene accounts for under half, and the cause of the remainder is not known. For V, J and clone size, that table is used; D and trimming come from the DNA. The table for this sample lists about 130,000 clones; roughly 82% of them were counted only once. The top ten hold 1.2% of the sample.

Concerning this clone: Its antigen target is currently unknown. Base qualities are missing; no much larger clone stands one base away.

The TCR sequence derives from a boy aged 5-17 years in good health and CMV-seronegative. The chain links TRBV4-1 with TRBJ2-1, and 7 junction bases match TRBD1. The material sequenced was PBMCs. Read as DNA, the sequence is TGCGCCAGCAGCCTAAGTGAGGGGGCGAATGAGCAGTTCTTC. Translated, it gives CASSLSEGANEQFF.